This T cell receptor (beta chain) was captured in a study of blood T cell repertoires in COVID-19. In the study overall: Spain, Italy and the United States supplied samples that represented acute and convalescent COVID-19. Nucleic acid was either cDNA or gDNA, and it came from T cells, B-cell-depleted T cells, or PBMCs.

J gave up 7 bases and V 3 bases, and 13 bases lay outside the gene matches. Germline values: CDR1 SGHTA, CDR2 FQGTGA. The CDR3 has 17 residues. Source study methods: How many nucleated cells were present was estimated from reference gene primer amplification. Clones were sequenced by immunoSEQ multiplex PCR, and TCRdb holds only the in-frame ones, with some missing. V and J calls and clone size come straight from that table; D and trimming were deduced from the DNA. The table lists about 140,000 clones, around 86% of them singletons, with roughly 1.5% in the top ten. The source of this sequence is a human donor in a cohort sampled during active COVID-19. The chain joins TRBV7-3 to TRBJ2-2, with TRBD1 matching over 8 bases. Sequenced input: peripheral blood. The CDR3 sequence is CASSFLTPATGVGELFF. The CDR3 DNA follows: TGTGCCAGCAGCTTCCTTACCCCCGCGACAGGGGTCGGGGAGCTGTTTTTT.